This TCR beta chain is from a study of cytomegalovirus exposure and HLA in healthy donors. The PCR had 60 Vbeta and 13 Jbeta primers. Profiled with immunoSEQ multiplex PCR; TCRdb holds only in-frame clones, not every one. This table holds nearly 100,000 clones, approximately 76% found once. Comments on this clone: The antigen is unknown.

The study's findings and limits: TCR beta sequences reportedly predicted the HLA-A and HLA-B alleles of most subjects accurately. In a later analysis, TCR association rates varied by HLA locus: DRB1 most, HLA-C fewest. The study designated roughly 150 TCR beta chains cytomegalovirus-associated.

Germline loops: CDR1 SGHDN, CDR2 FVKESK. This CDR3 contains 14 residues. V was clipped by 1 base and J by 2 bases, with 6 bases between them. The chain recombines TRBV14 with TRBJ2-1, with D uncertain. Sequencing was done on a sample of PBMCs. The receptor's source is a woman aged 55-70 years in good health and CMV-seropositive. In DNA form, the CDR3 reads TGTGCCAGCAGCCAAGGCAGCGCCTACAATGAGCAGTTCTTC. This codes for CASSQGSAYNEQFF.